The 10 T cell receptor beta chains presented below share a single source sample, sequenced in a study of cytomegalovirus exposure and HLA in healthy donors. PCR used 60 Vbeta primers and 13 Jbeta primers. TCRdb keeps only in-frame clones here, not all; method: immunoSEQ multiplex PCR. This repertoire includes about 52,000 clones. The sequencing sample was made of PBMCs. The receptors were gathered from a woman aged 45-60 years in good health and CMV-seropositive.

This chain connects TRBV29-1 to TRBJ2-7, with 7 bases that match TRBD1. Germline V gene lookup returns CDR1 SQVTM and CDR2 ANQGSEA. Trimming took 4 bases from V and 2 from J; bases not matched to a gene: 2. This CDR3 has 12 residues. CDR3 DNA sequence: TGCAGCGTTGGGCAGGGGGCCTACGAGCAGTACTTC. Translated, it gives CSVGQGAYEQYF.

This chain links TRBV5-1 with TRBJ1-4; 7 bases map to TRBD1. V lost 4 bases, J lost 3 bases, and 3 bases stayed unmatched. The CDR3 contains 14 residues. Germline V lookup: CDR1 SGHRS, CDR2 YFSETQ. CDR3 in amino acids: CASSQGGANEKLFF. CDR3 coding DNA: TGCGCCAGCAGCCAGGGGGGCGCTAATGAAAAACTGTTTTTT.

The chain recombines TRBV5-1 with TRBJ2-7, with TRBD2 matching 7 bases. The CDR3 sequence is 15 residues long. CDR1 and CDR2 from the germline V gene are SGHRS and YFSETQ. V lost 0 bases to trimming and J lost 1 base; unmatched junction nucleotides: 4. The CDR3 DNA follows: TGCGCCAGCAGCTTGGCTCTAGCGGTATCCTACGAGCAGTACTTC. This gives the protein CASSLALAVSYEQYF.

This chain links TRBV2 with TRBJ1-5; no reliable D call. The CDR3 runs 12 residues. The V end was cut by 5 bases, the J end by 4 bases, with 6 bases between. Germline V gene data show CDR1 as SNHLY and CDR2 as FYNNEI. The CDR3 coding sequence is TGTGCCAGCAGTCCGTTGAATCAGCCCCAGCATTTT. Its translation is CASSPLNQPQHF.

The rearrangement uses TRBV19 and TRBJ2-3, with 8 bases identical to TRBD2. V lost 3 bases, J lost 6 bases, and 2 bases stayed unmatched. The CDR3 totals 13 residues. Per germline, CDR1 LNHDA and CDR2 SQIVND (reference sequence). The CDR3 region is CASSMSGGDTQYF. CDR3 in DNA: TGTGCCAGTAGTATGTCGGGGGGGGATACGCAGTATTTT. Supplemented by reference TRBV19 and TRBJ2-3, the full variable domain reads DGGITQSPKYLFRKEGQNVTLSCEQNLNHDAMYWYRQDPGQGLRLIYYSQIVNDFQKGDIAEGYSVSREKKESFPLTVTSAQKNPTAFYLCASSMSGGDTQYFGPGTRLTVL.

The chain couples TRBV4-1 to TRBJ1-6; D is ambiguous. Trimming took 1 base from V and 6 from J, leaving 10 bases between them. The CDR3 consists of 15 residues. Germline CDR1 reads MGHRA; CDR2 reads YSYEKL. The CDR3 sequence is CASSQGQGVNSPLHF. The CDR3 DNA is TGCGCCAGCAGCCAAGGACAAGGTGTTAATTCACCCCTCCACTTT.

The chain combines TRBV6-6 with TRBJ2-5; 13 nucleotides agree with TRBD2. Germline CDR1 is MNHNY and CDR2 is SVGAGI (reference sequence). The V segment lost 5 bases and the J segment 6 bases; nucleotides outside the gene matches: 6. This CDR3 is 15 amino acids long. In DNA, the CDR3 is TGTGCCAGCAGTCCCGGGACTAGCGGGAAACAGACCCAGTACTTC. As protein: CASSPGTSGKQTQYF.

Notes on this clone: Its ends do not fully match the called genes, so a read error is possible. The chain employs TRBV7-9 and TRBJ2-5, with D possibly being TRBD2 (5 bases). The CDR3 consists of 14 residues. CDR1 and CDR2 (germline): SEHNR, FQNEAQ (reference sequence). The CDR3 DNA reads as TGTGCCAGCAGCTTAGTAGGGAGTGGGGAGATCCAGTACTTC. It yields the protein CASSLVGSGEIQYF.

The chain joins TRBV6-4 to TRBJ1-4; no clear D gene. The germline CDR1 and CDR2 sequences are MRHNA and SNTAGT. This CDR3 is 18 amino acids long. V was clipped by 0 bases and J by 7 bases, with 21 bases between them. The CDR3 region has the DNA TGTGCCAGCAGTGACTCGAAGAGGGCGGCGGTCATCTTTGAAAAACTGTTTTTT. This codes for CASSDSKRAAVIFEKLFF.

J is TRBJ1-6 and V is TRBV30, with a possible D match to TRBD1 (6 bases). Germline V CDR1 and CDR2: GTSNPN, SVGIG (reference sequence). This CDR3 contains 14 residues. Trimming stripped 5 bases from V and 10 bases from J, with 18 bases between. CDR3 nucleotides: TGTGCCTGGGGCGGTCCGGGGACAAAGTCACCCCTCCACTTT. Protein sequence: CAWGGPGTKSPLHF. The full variable domain, in which reference TRBV30 and TRBJ1-6 provide the parts outside the CDR3, is SQTIHQWPATLVQPVGSPLSLECTVEGTSNPNLYWYRQAAGRGLQLLFYSVGIGQISSEVPQNLSASRPQDRQFILSSKKLLLSDSGFYLCAWGGPGTKSPLHFGNGTRLTVT.